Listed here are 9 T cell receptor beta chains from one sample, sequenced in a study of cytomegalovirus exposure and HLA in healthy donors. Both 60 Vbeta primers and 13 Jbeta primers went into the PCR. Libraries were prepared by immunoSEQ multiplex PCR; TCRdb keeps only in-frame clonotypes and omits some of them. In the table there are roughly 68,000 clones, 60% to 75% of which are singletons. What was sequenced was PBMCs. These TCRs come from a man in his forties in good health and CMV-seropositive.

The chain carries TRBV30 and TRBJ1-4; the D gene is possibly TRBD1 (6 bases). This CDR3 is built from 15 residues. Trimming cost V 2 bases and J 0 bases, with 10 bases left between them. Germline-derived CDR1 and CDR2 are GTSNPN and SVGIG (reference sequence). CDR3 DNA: TGTGCCTGGAGTCCCTGGACAGCAACTAATGAAAAACTGTTTTTT. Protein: CAWSPWTATNEKLFF.

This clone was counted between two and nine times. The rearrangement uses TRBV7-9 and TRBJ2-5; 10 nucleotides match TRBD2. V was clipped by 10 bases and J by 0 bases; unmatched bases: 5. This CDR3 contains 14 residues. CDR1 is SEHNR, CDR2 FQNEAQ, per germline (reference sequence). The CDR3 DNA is TGTGCCACTATACTAGCGGGGTACCAAGAGACCCAGTACTTC. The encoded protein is CATILAGYQETQYF.

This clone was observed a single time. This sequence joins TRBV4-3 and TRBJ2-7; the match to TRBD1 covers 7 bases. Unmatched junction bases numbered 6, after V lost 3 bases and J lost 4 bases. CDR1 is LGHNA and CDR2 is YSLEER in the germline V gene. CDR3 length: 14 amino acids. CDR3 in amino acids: CASSHGTGVYEQYF. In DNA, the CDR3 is TGCGCCAGCAGCCATGGTACAGGGGTATACGAGCAGTACTTC.

The CDR3 region is CASSPRDRPLSPLHF. CDR3 nucleotides: TGTGCCAGCAGCCCCCGGGACAGGCCCCTTTCACCCCTCCACTTT. The chain uses TRBV28 and TRBJ1-6, with 8 bases identical to TRBD1. With 6 bases clipped from V and 9 bases from J, the junction kept 10 bases outside the gene matches. The length of the CDR3 is 15 residues. From germline, CDR1 is MDHEN and CDR2 SYDVKM.

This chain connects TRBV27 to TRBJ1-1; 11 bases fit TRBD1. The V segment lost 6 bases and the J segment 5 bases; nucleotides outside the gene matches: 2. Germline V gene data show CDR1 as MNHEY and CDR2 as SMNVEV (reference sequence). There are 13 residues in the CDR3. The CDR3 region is CASSRDRGTEAFF. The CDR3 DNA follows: TGTGCCAGCAGCCGGGACAGGGGGACTGAAGCTTTCTTT.

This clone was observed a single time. DNA for the CDR3: TGTGCCACCAGCAGAGATTATGGGACACGACTTCTGTTCTACAATGAGCAGTTCTTC. Encoded protein: CATSRDYGTRLLFYNEQFF. V and J are TRBV15 and TRBJ2-1, with D tentatively TRBD1 (6 bases). V gave up 0 bases and J gave up 3 bases, with 21 bases separating them. This CDR3 contains 19 residues. CDR1 and CDR2 (germline): LNHNV, YYDKDF (reference sequence).

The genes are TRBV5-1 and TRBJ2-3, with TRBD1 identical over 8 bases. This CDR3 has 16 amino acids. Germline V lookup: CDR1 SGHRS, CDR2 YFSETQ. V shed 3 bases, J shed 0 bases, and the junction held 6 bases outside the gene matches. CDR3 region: CASSSANRGSTDTQYF. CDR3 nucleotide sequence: TGCGCCAGCAGCTCTGCCAACAGGGGGAGCACAGATACGCAGTATTTT. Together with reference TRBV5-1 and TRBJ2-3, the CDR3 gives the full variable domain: KAGVTQTPRYLIKTRGQQVTLSCSPISGHRSVSWYQQTPGQGLQFLFEYFSETQRNKGNFPGRFSGRQFSNSRSEMNVSTLELGDSALYLCASSSANRGSTDTQYFGPGTRLTVL.

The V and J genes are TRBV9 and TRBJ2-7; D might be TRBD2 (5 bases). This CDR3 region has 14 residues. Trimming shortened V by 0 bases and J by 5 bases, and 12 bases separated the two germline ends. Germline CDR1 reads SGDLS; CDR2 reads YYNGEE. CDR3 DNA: TGTGCCAGCAGCGTAGACCCCGGGAAAGACGAGCAGTACTTC. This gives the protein CASSVDPGKDEQYF.

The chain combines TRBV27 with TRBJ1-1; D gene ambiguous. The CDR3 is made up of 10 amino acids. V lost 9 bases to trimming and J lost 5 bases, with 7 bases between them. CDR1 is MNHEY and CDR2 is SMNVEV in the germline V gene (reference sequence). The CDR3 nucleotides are TGTGCCAGTGTCGGGACTGAAGCTTTCTTT. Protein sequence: CASVGTEAFF.